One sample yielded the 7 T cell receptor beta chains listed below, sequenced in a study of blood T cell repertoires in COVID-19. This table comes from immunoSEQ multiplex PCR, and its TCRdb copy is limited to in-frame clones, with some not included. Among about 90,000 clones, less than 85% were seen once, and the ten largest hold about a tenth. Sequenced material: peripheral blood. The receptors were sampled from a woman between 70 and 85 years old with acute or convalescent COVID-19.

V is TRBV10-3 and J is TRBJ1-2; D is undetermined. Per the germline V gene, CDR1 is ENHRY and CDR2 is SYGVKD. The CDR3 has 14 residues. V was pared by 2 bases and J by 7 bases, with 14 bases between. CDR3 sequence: CAISEPGKVVGYTF. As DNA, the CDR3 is TGTGCCATCAGTGAGCCAGGAAAAGTAGTTGGCTACACCTTC.

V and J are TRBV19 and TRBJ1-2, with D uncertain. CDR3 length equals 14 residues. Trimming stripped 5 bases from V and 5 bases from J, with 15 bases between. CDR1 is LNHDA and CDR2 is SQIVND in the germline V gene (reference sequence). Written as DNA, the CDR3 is TGTGCCAGTAGTCCTTCGGTTCTGGAGTATGGCTACACCTTC. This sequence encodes CASSPSVLEYGYTF.

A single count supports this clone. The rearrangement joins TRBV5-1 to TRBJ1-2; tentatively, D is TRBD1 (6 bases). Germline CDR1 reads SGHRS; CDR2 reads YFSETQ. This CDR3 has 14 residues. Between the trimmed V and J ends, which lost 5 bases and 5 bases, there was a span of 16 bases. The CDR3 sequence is CASSLGGGVYGYTF. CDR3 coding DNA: TGCGCCAGCAGTCTCGGCGGGGGCGTGTATGGCTACACCTTC.

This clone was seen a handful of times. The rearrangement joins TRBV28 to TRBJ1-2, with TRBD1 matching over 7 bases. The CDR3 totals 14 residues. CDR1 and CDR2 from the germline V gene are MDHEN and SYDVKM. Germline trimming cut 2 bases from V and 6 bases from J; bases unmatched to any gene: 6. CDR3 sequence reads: CASSLGGQTNGYTF. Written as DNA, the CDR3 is TGTGCCAGCAGTTTAGGGGGACAGACTAATGGCTACACCTTC.

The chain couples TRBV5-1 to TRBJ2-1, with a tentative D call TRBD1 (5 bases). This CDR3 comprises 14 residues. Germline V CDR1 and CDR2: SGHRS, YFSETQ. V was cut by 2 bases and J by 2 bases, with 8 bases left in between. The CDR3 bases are TGCGCCAGCAGCTTCAGGGATCCCTACAATGAGCAGTTCTTC. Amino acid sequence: CASSFRDPYNEQFF.

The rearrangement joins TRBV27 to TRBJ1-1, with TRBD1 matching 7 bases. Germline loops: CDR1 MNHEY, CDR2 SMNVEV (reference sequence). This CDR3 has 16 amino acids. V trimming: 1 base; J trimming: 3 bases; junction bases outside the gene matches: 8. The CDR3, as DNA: TGTGCCAGCAGTTTATGGCGACAGGGAGTGTACACTGAAGCTTTCTTT. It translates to CASSLWRQGVYTEAFF.

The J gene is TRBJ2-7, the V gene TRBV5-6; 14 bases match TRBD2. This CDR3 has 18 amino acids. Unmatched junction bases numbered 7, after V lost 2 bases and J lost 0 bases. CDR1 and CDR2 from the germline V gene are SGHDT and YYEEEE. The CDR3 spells CASSFGLAGGKFSYEQYF. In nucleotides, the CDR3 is TGTGCCAGCAGCTTCGGACTAGCGGGAGGAAAATTCTCCTACGAGCAGTACTTC. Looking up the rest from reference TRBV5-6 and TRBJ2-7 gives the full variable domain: DAGVTQSPTHLIKTRGQQVTLRCSPKSGHDTVSWYQQALGQGPQFIFQYYEEEERQRGNFPDRFSGHQFPNYSSELNVNALLLGDSALYLCASSFGLAGGKFSYEQYFGPGTRLTVT.